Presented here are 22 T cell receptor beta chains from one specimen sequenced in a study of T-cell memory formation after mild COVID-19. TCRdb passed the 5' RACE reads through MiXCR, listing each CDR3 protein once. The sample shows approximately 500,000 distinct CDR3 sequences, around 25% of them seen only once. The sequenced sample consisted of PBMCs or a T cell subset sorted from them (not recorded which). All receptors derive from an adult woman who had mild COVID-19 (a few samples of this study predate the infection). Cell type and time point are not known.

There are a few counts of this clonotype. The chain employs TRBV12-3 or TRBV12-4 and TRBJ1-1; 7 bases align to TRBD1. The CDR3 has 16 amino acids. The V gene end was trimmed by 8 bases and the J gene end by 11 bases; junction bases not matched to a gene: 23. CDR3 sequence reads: CASCKPWTQGVLKAFF. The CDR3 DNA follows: TGTGCCAGCTGTAAACCTTGGACCCAGGGGGTCCTGAAGGCTTTCTTT.

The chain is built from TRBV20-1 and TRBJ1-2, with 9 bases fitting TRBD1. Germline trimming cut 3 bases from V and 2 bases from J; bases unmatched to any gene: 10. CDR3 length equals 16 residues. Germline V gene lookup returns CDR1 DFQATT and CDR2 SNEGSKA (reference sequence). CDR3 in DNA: TGCAGTGCTAGTCAGGGACAGGGCGGCCCCAACTATGGCTACACCTTC. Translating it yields CSASQGQGGPNYGYTF.

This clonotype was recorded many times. In nucleotides, the CDR3 is TGTGCCAGCAGCCCCCGCCTTAACACCGGGGAGCTGTTTTTT. The encoded protein is CASSPRLNTGELFF. The chain links TRBV9 to TRBJ2-2; D unclear. Germline lookup yields CDR1 SGDLS and CDR2 YYNGEE. CDR3 size: 14 residues. Trimming pared 4 bases from V and 2 bases from J, leaving 9 bases between.

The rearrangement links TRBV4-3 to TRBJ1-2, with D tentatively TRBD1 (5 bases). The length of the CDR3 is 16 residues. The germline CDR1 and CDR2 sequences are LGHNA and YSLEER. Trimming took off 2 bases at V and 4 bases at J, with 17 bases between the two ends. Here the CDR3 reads CASSQIHGGWGYGYTF. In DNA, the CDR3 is TGCGCCAGCAGCCAAATCCACGGGGGATGGGGCTATGGCTACACCTTC.

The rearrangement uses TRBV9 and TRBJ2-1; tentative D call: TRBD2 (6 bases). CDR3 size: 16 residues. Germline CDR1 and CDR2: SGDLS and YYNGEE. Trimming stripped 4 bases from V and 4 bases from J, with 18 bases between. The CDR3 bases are TGTGCCAGCAGCCAACGGGCGGCGGGGTTTTACAATGAGCAGTTCTTC. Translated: CASSQRAAGFYNEQFF.

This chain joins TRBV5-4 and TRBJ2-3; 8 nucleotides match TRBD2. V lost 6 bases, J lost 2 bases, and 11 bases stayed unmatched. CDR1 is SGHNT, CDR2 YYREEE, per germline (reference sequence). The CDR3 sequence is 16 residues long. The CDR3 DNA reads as TGTGCCAGCAACCGGGGGGGCGCAGGCTCCACAGATACGCAGTATTTT. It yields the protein CASNRGGAGSTDTQYF.

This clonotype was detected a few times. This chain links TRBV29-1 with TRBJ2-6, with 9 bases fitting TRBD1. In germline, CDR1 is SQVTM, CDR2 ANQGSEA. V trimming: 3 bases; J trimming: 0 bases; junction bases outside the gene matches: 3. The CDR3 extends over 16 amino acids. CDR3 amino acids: CSVEDRGPSGANVLTF. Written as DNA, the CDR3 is TGCAGCGTTGAGGACAGGGGACCCTCTGGGGCCAACGTCCTGACTTTC.

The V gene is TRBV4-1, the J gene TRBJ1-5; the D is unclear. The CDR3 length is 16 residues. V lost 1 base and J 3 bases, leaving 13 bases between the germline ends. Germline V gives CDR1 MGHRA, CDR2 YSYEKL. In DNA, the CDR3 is TGCGCCAGCAGCCAAGTGACGGCTGACCCCAATCAGCCCCAGCATTTT. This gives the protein CASSQVTADPNQPQHF.

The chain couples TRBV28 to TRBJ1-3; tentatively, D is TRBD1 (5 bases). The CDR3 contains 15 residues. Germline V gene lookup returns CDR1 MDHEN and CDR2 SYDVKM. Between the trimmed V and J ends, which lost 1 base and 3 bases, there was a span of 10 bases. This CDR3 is CASSLSGTGGNTIYF. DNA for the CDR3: TGTGCCAGCAGTTTATCAGGGACTGGTGGAAACACCATATATTTT.

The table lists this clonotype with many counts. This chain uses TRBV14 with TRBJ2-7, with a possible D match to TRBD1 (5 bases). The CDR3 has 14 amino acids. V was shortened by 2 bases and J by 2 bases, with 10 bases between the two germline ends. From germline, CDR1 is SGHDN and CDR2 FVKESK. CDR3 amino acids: CASSQQTVTYEQYF. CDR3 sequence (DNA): TGTGCCAGCAGCCAACAGACAGTTACCTACGAGCAGTACTTC.

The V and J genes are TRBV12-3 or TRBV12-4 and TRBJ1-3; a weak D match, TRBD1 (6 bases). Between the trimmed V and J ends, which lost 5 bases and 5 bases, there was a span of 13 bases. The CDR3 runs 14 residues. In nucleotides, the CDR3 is TGTGCCAGCAGTCTATTGGGGGCTCGAAACACCATATATTTT. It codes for CASSLLGARNTIYF.

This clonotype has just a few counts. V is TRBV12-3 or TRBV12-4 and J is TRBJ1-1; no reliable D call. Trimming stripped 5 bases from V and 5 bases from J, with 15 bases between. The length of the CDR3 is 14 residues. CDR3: CASSAGLGRTEAFF. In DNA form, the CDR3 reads TGTGCCAGCAGTGCTGGACTGGGGAGGACTGAAGCTTTCTTT.

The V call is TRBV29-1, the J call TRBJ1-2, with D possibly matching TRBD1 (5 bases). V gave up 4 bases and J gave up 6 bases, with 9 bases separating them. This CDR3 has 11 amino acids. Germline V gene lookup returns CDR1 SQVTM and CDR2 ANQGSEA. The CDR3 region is CSVVGGNGYTF. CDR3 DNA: TGCAGCGTTGTGGGGGGGAATGGCTACACCTTC.

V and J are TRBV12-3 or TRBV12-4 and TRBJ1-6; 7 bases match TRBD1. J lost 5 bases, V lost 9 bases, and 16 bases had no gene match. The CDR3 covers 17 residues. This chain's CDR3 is CASGSLFGDSHNSPLHF. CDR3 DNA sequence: TGTGCCAGTGGTTCTTTGTTCGGGGACAGCCATAATTCACCCCTCCACTTT.

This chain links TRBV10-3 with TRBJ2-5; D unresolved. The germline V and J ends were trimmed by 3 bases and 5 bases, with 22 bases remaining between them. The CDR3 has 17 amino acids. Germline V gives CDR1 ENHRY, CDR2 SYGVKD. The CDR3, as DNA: TGTGCCATCAGTGAAAAACTTGGCGCAGAGGTTCGGGAGACCCAGTACTTC. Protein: CAISEKLGAEVRETQYF.

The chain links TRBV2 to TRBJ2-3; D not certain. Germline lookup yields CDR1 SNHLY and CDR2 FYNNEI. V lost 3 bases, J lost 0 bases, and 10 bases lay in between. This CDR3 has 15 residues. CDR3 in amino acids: CASSENGLSTDTQYF. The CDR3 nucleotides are TGTGCCAGCAGTGAGAATGGATTGAGCACAGATACGCAGTATTTT.

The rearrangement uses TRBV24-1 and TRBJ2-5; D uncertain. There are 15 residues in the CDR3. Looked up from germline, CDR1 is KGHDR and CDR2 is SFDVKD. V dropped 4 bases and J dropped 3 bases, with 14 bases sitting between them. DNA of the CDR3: TGTGCCACCAGTGAGAATTGGGATTCTGAAGAGACCCAGTACTTC. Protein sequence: CATSENWDSEETQYF.

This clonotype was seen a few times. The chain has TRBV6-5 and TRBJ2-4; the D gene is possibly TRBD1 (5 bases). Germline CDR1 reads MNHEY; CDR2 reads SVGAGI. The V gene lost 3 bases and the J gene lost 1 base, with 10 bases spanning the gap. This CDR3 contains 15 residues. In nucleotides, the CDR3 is TGTGCCAGCAGTTATGGGGCGCGGGCCAAAAACATTCAGTACTTC. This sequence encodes CASSYGARAKNIQYF.

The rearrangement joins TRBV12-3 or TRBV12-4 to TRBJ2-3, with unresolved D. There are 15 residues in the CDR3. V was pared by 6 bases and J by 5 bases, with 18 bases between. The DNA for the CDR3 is TGTGCCAGCAGCGATAGAGAGCCGTTGGGAGATACGCAGTATTTT. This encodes CASSDREPLGDTQYF.

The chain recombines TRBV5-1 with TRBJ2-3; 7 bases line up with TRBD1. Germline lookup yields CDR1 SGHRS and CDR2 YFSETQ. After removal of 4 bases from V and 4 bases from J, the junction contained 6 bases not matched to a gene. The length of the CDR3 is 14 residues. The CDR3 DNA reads TGCGCCAGCAGCCGGGACAGCGGCCCAGATACGCAGTATTTT. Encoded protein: CASSRDSGPDTQYF.

Written as DNA, the CDR3 is TGTGCCAGCAGCCGCAGGCATTCTAGCTCCTACAATGAGCAGTTCTTC. It translates to CASSRRHSSSYNEQFF. The chain couples TRBV7-2 to TRBJ2-1; D uncertain. This CDR3 is built from 16 residues. With 5 bases removed from V and 0 bases from J, the gap between germline ends came to 14 bases. CDR1 SGHTA and CDR2 FQGNSA come from the germline V gene. Drawing the rest from reference TRBV7-2 and TRBJ2-1, the complete variable domain is GAGVSQSPSNKVTEKGKDVELRCDPISGHTALYWYRQSLGQGLEFLIYFQGNSAPDKSGLPSDRFSAERTGGSVSTLTIQRTQQEDSAVYLCASSRRHSSSYNEQFFGPGTRLTVL.

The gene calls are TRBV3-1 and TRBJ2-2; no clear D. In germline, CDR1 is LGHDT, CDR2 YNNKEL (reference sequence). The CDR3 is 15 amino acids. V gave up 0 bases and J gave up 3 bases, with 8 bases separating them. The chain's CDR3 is CASSQEPVYTGELFF. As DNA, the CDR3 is TGTGCCAGCAGCCAAGAGCCGGTGTACACCGGGGAGCTGTTTTTT. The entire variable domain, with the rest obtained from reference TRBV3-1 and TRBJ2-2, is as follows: DTAVSQTPKYLVTQMGNDKSIKCEQNLGHDTMYWYKQDSKKFLKIMFSYNNKELIINETVPNRFSPKSPDKAHLNLHINSLELGDSAVYFCASSQEPVYTGELFFGEGSRLTVL.